The entry below describes one T cell receptor beta chain. Cohorts were assigned according to the clinical history that participants reported. In the study's own analysis: Using reference gene primer amplification, nucleated cell counts were estimated. TCRdb's table, derived via immunoSEQ multiplex PCR, lists solely in-frame clones and lacks some. The V and J calls and clone size come from that table; D and trimming were worked out from the DNA. The data hold 250,000 to 300,000 clones, with approximately 91% observed a single time. The data belong to a study of blood T cell repertoires in COVID-19. The TCR originated in a woman aged 35 to 49 with acute COVID-19. The source material was PBMCs or T cells enriched from blood (not recorded which).

The CDR3 is CASSVGVPPYNEQFF. CDR3 nucleotides: TGTGCCAGCAGCGTAGGCGTCCCTCCCTACAATGAGCAGTTCTTC. The gene calls are TRBV9 and TRBJ2-1; unclear D gene. The CDR3 is made up of 15 amino acids. From germline, CDR1 is SGDLS and CDR2 YYNGEE. V shed 0 bases and J shed 2 bases, with 9 bases lying between them.